The source of this T cell receptor beta chain is a study of CD8+ T cells in alopecia areata. The study's findings and limits: With tofacitinib ongoing, many expanded lesional clones persisted in both scalp and blood. Tofacitinib significantly decreased scalp clonality and expanded CD8+ clones among top 100.

Trimming removed 4 bases from V and 0 bases from J, with 10 bases in between. Per the germline V gene, CDR1 is SQVTM and CDR2 is ANQGSEA. The CDR3 contains 14 residues. This clone has just one count. Its antigen remains unknown. The sample's treatment: oral pan-JAK inhibitor, 5-10 mg twice daily. Those with alopecia areata gave lesional scalp punch biopsies and peripheral blood. Reverse transcribed after extraction, RNA yielded cDNA as the sequencing template. The data were produced by immunoSEQ multiplex PCR, yet TCRdb's version contains in-frame clones alone and is incomplete. The profile covers approximately 210,000 clones, with under 70% appearing a single time and around 1.3% taken by the ten largest.

The source of this sequence is a human donor with alopecia areata. J is TRBJ2-4 and V is TRBV29-1; D may be TRBD2 (6 bases). The sample here was CD4+ T cells sorted from blood, taken around week 44, from a patient treated with tofacitinib. The CDR3 loop is CSVVGGLAKNIQYF. In nucleotides, the CDR3 is TGCAGCGTTGTGGGGGGACTAGCCAAAAACATTCAGTACTTC.